This T cell receptor (beta chain) was sequenced in a study of T-cell memory formation after mild COVID-19. Study outcomes and limitations: A second wave expanding day 15 to 37 was CD4+-biased; contracting clones were balanced. Prior to infection, memory already included some responding clones, suggesting cross-reactive memory joined. The authors did not confirm SARS-CoV-2 specificity of second-wave clones peaking day 37.

Turning to this clonotype: Antigen specificity is unknown.

With 6 bases removed from V and 3 bases from J, the gap between germline ends came to 15 bases. This CDR3 has 14 amino acids. The germline V gene has CDR1 MNHEY and CDR2 SVGAGI. TCRdb fed the 5' RACE reads into MiXCR, producing one record per CDR3 protein. The sample contains about 350,000 distinct CDR3 sequences, 12% to 15% of which appear only once. The chain carries TRBV6-5 and TRBJ2-7; no firm D call. Sequenced input: PBMCs or a T cell subset sorted from them (not recorded which). The clonotype originates from a man aged 18 to 35 who had mild COVID-19 (a few samples of this study predate the infection). Cell type and time point are not known. CDR3 in amino acids: CASRRSISFYEQYF. Written as DNA, the CDR3 is TGTGCCAGCAGAAGGTCGATCAGTTTCTACGAGCAGTACTTC.